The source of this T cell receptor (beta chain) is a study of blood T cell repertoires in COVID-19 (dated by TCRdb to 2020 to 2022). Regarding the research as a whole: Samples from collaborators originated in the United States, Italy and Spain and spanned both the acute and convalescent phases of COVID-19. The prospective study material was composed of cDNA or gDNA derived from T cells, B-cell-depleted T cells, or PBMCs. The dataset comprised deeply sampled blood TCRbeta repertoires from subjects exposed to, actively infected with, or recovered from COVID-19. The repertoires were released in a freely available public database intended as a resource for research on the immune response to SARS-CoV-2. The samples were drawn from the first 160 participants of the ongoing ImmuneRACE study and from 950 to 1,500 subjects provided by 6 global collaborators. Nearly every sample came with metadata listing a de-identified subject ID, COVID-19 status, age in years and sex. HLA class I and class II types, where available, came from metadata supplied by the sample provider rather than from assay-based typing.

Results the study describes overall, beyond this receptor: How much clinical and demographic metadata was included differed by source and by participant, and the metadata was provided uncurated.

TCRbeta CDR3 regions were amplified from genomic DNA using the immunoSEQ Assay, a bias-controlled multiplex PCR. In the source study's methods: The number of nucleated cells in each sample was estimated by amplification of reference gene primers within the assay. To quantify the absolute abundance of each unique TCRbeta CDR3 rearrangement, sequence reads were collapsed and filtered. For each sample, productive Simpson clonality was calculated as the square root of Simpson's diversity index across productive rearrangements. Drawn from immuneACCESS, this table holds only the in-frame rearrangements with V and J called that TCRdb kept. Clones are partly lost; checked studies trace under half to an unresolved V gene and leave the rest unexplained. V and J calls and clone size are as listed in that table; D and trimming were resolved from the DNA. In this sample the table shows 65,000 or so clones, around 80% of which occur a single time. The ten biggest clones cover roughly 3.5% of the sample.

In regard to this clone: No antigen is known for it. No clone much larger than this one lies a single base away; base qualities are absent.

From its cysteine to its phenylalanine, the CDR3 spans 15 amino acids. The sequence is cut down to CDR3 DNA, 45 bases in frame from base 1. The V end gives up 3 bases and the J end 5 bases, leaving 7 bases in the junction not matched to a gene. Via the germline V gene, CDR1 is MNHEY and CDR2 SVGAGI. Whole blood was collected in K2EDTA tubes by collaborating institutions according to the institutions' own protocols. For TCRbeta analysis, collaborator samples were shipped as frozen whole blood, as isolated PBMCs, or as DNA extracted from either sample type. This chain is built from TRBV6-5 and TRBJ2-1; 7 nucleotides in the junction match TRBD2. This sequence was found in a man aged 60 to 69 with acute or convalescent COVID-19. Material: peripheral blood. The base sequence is TGTGCCAGCAGTTATGCCCTAGCGGAGAACAATGAGCAGTTCTTC. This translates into CASSYALAENNEQFF.